A single T cell receptor (beta chain) is shown here with its context. Its antigen specificity is not known. The junction and the germline gene differ at one end; a read error may be behind it. This record comes from a study of naive and memory T cell subsets (TCRdb year 2017). Notes on the research overall: The study applied an open-source, UMI-based TCR alpha and beta sequencing pipeline to sorted naive and memory peripheral blood T cell subsets. The results of the functional CMV T cell responses matched the IgG serology results in every case. RNA was DNase-treated and reverse transcribed with TCR constant-region primers, mostly using SuperScript III.

The method behind the library was UMI-ligation and nested PCR. To cover both TRBC1 and TRBC2, the beta constant-region primer consisted of an equimolar mix of two oligonucleotides. T4 RNA ligase 1 ligated a single-stranded oligonucleotide carrying the SP2 primer and a 12-nucleotide UMI to the cDNA 3' end. Four rounds of PCR were used to amplify ligated cDNA, with nested alpha and beta constant-region primers being used together with the SP2 primer. Incubation of the ligation reaction was carried out at 16 degrees C for roughly 19-25 hours. PCR2 was usually performed as a SYBR Green qPCR and halted at a preset threshold so that over-amplification would not occur. Agencourt AMPure XP magnetic beads were used for all purifications after the first. Library amounts were measured by Qubit and library quality was assessed on a TapeStation, where the main peak was expected at around 650 bp. Sequencing of the pooled libraries was done on an Illumina MiSeq using v2 2x251 paired-end kits, which typically yielded about 1-2.3 million reads per sample. Each sample's library went into the pool at 4 nM, and roughly 5-7.5% PhiX was added to help with cluster recognition. The published analysis was carried out like this. V and J genes were assigned to Demultiplexor-processed FASTQ reads by Decombinator through tag matching, with a single base-pair mismatch being allowed. Collapsinator relied on UMIs to fix sequencing errors as well as frequency errors caused by PCR heterogeneity. TCRs were translated and CDR3s were extracted from the conserved cysteine to the FGXG phenylalanine by CDR3Translator, with non-productive sequences being flagged. Gini, Shannon entropy and inverse Simpson indices were computed after subsampling the repertoires to the same number of UMI-defined TCRs. Within the linear range, a power law was fitted by maximum likelihood to the distributions of clonotype abundance. When run on a single naive CD8 sample, MIGEC and the pipeline yielded similar UMI counts, similar unique TCR numbers and similar clonal distributions. Repertoires were searched for about 7,300 CMV-associated CDR3 sequences compiled from VDJdb and a published dataset. The public reads were quality trimmed at Q25 with fastp and then assembled into clones with MiXCR by TCRdb, keeping productive beta chains. Rows with one shared CDR3 protein collapse into an entry with the most common genes and DNA. The V and J calls shown here were made by TCRdb, not taken from the authors' results. The sample profile shows about 90,000 distinct CDR3 sequences; about 6.5% of them were found once. The ten largest clones represent more than 1.5% of the sample.

Broader findings and caveats from the paper: Gini index rose and Shannon and inverse Simpson diversity fell from naive through CM, EM and EMRA in both CD4 and CD8 cells. Once error correction was done, more than 95% of naive TCR sequences showed up just once, which made the naive abundance distributions much steeper than those of the memory subsets. A power law was followed by TCR abundance, with an exponent that differed between naive and memory subsets but was consistent across the three individuals. RNA-based TCR counts may be affected by expression changes linked to T cell activation and differentiation. The repertoire findings for the naive and memory subsets could not be validated against a ground truth because none was available. Each clonotype was defined as a single alpha or beta chain sequence rather than as a paired alpha/beta receptor.

The CDR3 numbers 19 residues from cysteine through phenylalanine. Of all the DNA, just the CDR3 is kept, 57 bases in frame from base 1. CDR1 and CDR2 are drawn from the germline V gene (reference sequence): SEHNR, FQNEAQ. Separate amplification of TCR alpha and beta chain libraries was performed from the second PCR step onward. CMV status of each donor was established by measuring IFNgamma production from CD4+ T cells after fresh PBMCs were stimulated overnight with CMV viral lysate. Miltenyi beads were used first to positively select CD4 T cells, and CD8 T cells were then positively selected from the CD4-negative fraction. After staining for CD3, CD4, CD8, CD45RA, CD27 and a live/dead dye, cells were sorted on a BD Aria II into four subsets based on CD45RA and CD27. Blood came from three healthy volunteers, each fractionated into CD4 and CD8 T cells and then into four differentiation subsets. Approximately 120 ml of peripheral blood was taken from each donor, and PBMC were separated by density-gradient centrifugation on Ficoll-Paque PLUS. Sorted cells were lysed in RLT buffer, and RNA was extracted with a Qiagen RNeasy kit and stored at -80°C.

The sequence is built from TRBV7-9 and TRBJ2-5; 7 central bases correspond to TRBD2. The clonotype was recovered from a human donor in good health. The sample was central memory CD4+ T cells from blood. In the paper's terms, the cell subset or site label means: central memory, CD45RA- CD27+. CDR3 loop: CDSSLALRGITGGKETQYF. The DNA sequence reads TGTGACAGCAGCTTAGCGCTAAGGGGCATAACGGGGGGAAAGGAGACCCAGTACTTC.